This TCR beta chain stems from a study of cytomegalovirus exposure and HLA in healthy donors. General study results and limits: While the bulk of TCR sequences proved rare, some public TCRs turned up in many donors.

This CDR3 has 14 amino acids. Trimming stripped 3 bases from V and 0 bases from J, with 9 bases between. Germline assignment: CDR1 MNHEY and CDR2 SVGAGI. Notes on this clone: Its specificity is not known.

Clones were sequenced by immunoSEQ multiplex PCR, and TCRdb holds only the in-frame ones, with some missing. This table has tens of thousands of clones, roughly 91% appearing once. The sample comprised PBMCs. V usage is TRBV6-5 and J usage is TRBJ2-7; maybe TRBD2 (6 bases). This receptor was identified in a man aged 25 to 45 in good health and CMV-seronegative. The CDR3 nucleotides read TGTGCCAGCAGTTATCGGGAGAGCTCCTACGAGCAGTACTTC. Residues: CASSYRESSYEQYF.